Shown below are 22 T cell receptor beta chains from a single sample sequenced in a study of CD8+CD57+ T cells in acquired aplastic anemia. CDR3 and TCR beta VDJ profiling relied on genomic DNA as the template. TCRdb itself ran the reads through MiXCR, one entry per CDR3 protein. The sample consists of around 130,000 distinct CDR3 sequences, approximately 61% of them appearing once. Only patients with CD8+CD57+ cell expansion on flow cytometry were chosen for sequencing. Sequencing was performed on sorted CD4+, CD8+, or CD8+CD57+ T cells (not recorded which) from PBMCs. Receptors were obtained from a human donor with aplastic anemia.

The V and J genes are TRBV7-9 and TRBJ2-7; a possible D gene is TRBD1 (6 bases). Germline CDR1 and CDR2: SEHNR and FQNEAQ (reference sequence). There are 15 residues in the CDR3. The V end lost 4 bases, the J end lost 0 bases, and 13 bases lay between the germline ends. CDR3 region: CASSSQGTSSYEQYF. The CDR3 DNA follows: TGTGCCAGCAGCTCACAGGGAACGAGCTCCTACGAGCAGTACTTC.

V usage is TRBV20-1 and J usage is TRBJ1-1, with D hard to call. The CDR3 spans 13 residues. CDR1 DFQATT and CDR2 SNEGSKA come from the germline V gene (reference sequence). V gave up 5 bases and J gave up 1 base, with 11 bases separating them. CDR3 region: CSAFFQANTEAFF. In DNA, the CDR3 is TGCAGTGCTTTCTTTCAGGCGAACACTGAAGCTTTCTTT.

The chain is built from TRBV29-1 and TRBJ2-1; 12 bases are a match to TRBD2. Germline loops: CDR1 SQVTM, CDR2 ANQGSEA. The CDR3 runs 17 residues. Trimming took 5 bases from V and 6 from J; bases not matched to a gene: 14. The CDR3 sequence is CSVTGLAGGRSINEQFF. CDR3 coding DNA: TGCAGCGTTACGGGCCTAGCGGGGGGGCGATCTATCAATGAGCAGTTCTTC.

V is TRBV5-1 and J is TRBJ2-5; 11 bases fit TRBD2. Germline V lookup: CDR1 SGHRS, CDR2 YFSETQ. The CDR3 runs to 17 residues. The V and J ends lost 0 bases and 2 bases, in that order; junction bases with no gene match: 6. The CDR3 protein is CASSLAWIAGGQETQYF. DNA of the CDR3: TGCGCCAGCAGCTTGGCTTGGATAGCGGGGGGGCAAGAGACCCAGTACTTC.

The chain recombines TRBV20-1 with TRBJ2-1, with a tentative D call TRBD1 (6 bases). Trimming removed 6 bases from V and 12 bases from J, with 15 bases in between. The CDR3 runs 11 residues. CDR1 and CDR2 (germline): DFQATT, SNEGSKA (reference sequence). CDR3 residues: CSATPQGTQFF. The CDR3 DNA follows: TGCAGTGCGACGCCACAGGGTACGCAGTTCTTC.

The chain combines TRBV10-2 with TRBJ2-5; no clear D. CDR1 WSHSY and CDR2 SAAADI come from the germline V gene. This CDR3 comprises 16 residues. Trimming took off 0 bases at V and 8 bases at J, with 19 bases between the two ends. The CDR3 coding sequence is TGCGCCAGCAGTGAGTCGAGATTGGGCCCCTGGGGTACCCAGTACTTC. Protein product: CASSESRLGPWGTQYF.

The chain combines TRBV7-6 with TRBJ1-1; no clear D. This CDR3 is 13 amino acids long. The germline V and J ends were trimmed by 5 bases and 0 bases, with 7 bases remaining between them. The germline V gene has CDR1 SGHVS and CDR2 FNYEAQ. CDR3 region: CASSPLLNTEAFF. The CDR3 coding sequence is TGTGCCAGCAGCCCGTTGCTGAACACTGAAGCTTTCTTT.

The V and J genes are TRBV6-5 and TRBJ2-7, with TRBD2 identical over 7 bases. With V trimmed by 4 bases and J by 12 bases, 12 bases remained unmatched. The V gene's germline CDR1 is MNHEY and CDR2 SVGAGI. The CDR3 is made up of 13 amino acids. The DNA for the CDR3 is TGTGCCAGCAGTTCACGTATGTGGGAGGGCCCGTACTTC. It yields the protein CASSSRMWEGPYF.

This clonotype was counted once. The V and J genes are TRBV5-1 and TRBJ1-2; possibly TRBD1 for D (5 bases). CDR3 size: 14 residues. Germline-derived CDR1 and CDR2 are SGHRS and YFSETQ. The V end lost 2 bases, the J end lost 3 bases, and 11 bases lay between the germline ends. CDR3 DNA: TGCGCCAGCAGCTTAGATGGGGGAGACTATGGCTACACCTTC. It specifies CASSLDGGDYGYTF. The full variable domain, its missing parts supplied by reference TRBV5-1 and TRBJ1-2, is KAGVTQTPRYLIKTRGQQVTLSCSPISGHRSVSWYQQTPGQGLQFLFEYFSETQRNKGNFPGRFSGRQFSNSRSEMNVSTLELGDSALYLCASSLDGGDYGYTFGSGTRLTVV.

The gene calls are TRBV20-1 and TRBJ1-1; D not certain. CDR1 and CDR2 (germline): DFQATT, SNEGSKA (reference sequence). Trimming cost V 5 bases and J 7 bases, with 14 bases left between them. The CDR3 spans 12 residues. The CDR3 coding sequence is TGCAGTGCTCCCATCCTGGACGGTGAAGCTTTCTTT. It is translated as CSAPILDGEAFF.

This clonotype has more than one count but fewer than ten. The chain has TRBV2 and TRBJ2-3; 10 bases are a match to TRBD2. Germline CDR1 reads SNHLY; CDR2 reads FYNNEI. The CDR3 runs to 15 residues. Trimming removed 7 bases from V and 8 bases from J; junction bases left unmatched: 12. CDR3 sequence: CASTGTSVAEGTQYF. CDR3 DNA: TGTGCCAGCACCGGGACTAGCGTCGCGGAGGGTACGCAGTATTTT.

This clonotype was seen only once. The chain combines TRBV19 with TRBJ1-5, with 10 bases lining up with TRBD1. V lost 5 bases to trimming and J lost 4 bases; unmatched junction nucleotides: 5. In germline, CDR1 is LNHDA, CDR2 SQIVND (reference sequence). CDR3 length: 15 residues. In DNA, the CDR3 is TGTGCCAGTAGTTTGGGACAGGGGATAAATCAGCCCCAGCATTTT. Amino acids: CASSLGQGINQPQHF. The full variable domain, in which reference TRBV19 and TRBJ1-5 provide the parts outside the CDR3, is DGGITQSPKYLFRKEGQNVTLSCEQNLNHDAMYWYRQDPGQGLRLIYYSQIVNDFQKGDIAEGYSVSREKKESFPLTVTSAQKNPTAFYLCASSLGQGINQPQHFGDGTRLSIL.

The CDR3 here is CASSQDEGWQPQHF. Written as DNA, the CDR3 is TGCGCCAGCAGCCAAGATGAGGGTTGGCAGCCCCAGCATTTT. This chain uses TRBV4-3 with TRBJ1-5; D ambiguous. The V gene's germline CDR1 is LGHNA and CDR2 YSLEER. This CDR3 is 14 amino acids long. Trimming removed 0 bases from V and 7 bases from J, with 10 bases in between.

CDR3 residues: CAISEPGTSPDTQYF. CDR3 nucleotide sequence: TGTGCCATCAGTGAGCCCGGGACCAGTCCAGATACGCAGTATTTT. The chain uses TRBV10-3 and TRBJ2-3; D tentatively reads TRBD1 or TRBD2 (5 bases each). In germline, CDR1 is ENHRY, CDR2 SYGVKD. V shed 2 bases and J shed 4 bases, with 13 bases lying between them. The CDR3 has 15 residues.

The rearrangement joins TRBV5-5 to TRBJ2-6; 8 bases map to TRBD1. CDR3 length equals 14 residues. Germline trimming cut 4 bases from V and 9 bases from J; bases unmatched to any gene: 6. From germline, CDR1 is SGHKS and CDR2 YYEKEE (reference sequence). The DNA of the CDR3 is TGTGCCAGCAGCATCCGAGGACAGGGCAACGTCCTGACTTTC. Protein: CASSIRGQGNVLTF. The full variable domain, completed using reference TRBV5-5 and TRBJ2-6, is DAGVTQSPTHLIKTRGQQVTLRCSPISGHKSVSWYQQVLGQGPQFIFQYYEKEERGRGNFPDRFSARQFPNYSSELNVNALLLGDSALYLCASSIRGQGNVLTFGAGSRLTVL.

The chain uses TRBV2 and TRBJ1-1; no reliable D call. The CDR3 contains 13 residues. CDR1 and CDR2 (germline): SNHLY, FYNNEI. V lost 0 bases to trimming and J lost 4 bases, with 6 bases between them. The CDR3 DNA follows: TGTGCCAGCAGTGAAGCGCGAATCACTGAAGCTTTCTTT. Encoded protein: CASSEARITEAFF.

Remarks on this clonotype: At one end, the junction sequence differs from germline, possibly due to a read error. This rearrangement joins TRBV2 to TRBJ1-1; D not resolved. Looked up from germline, CDR1 is SNHLY and CDR2 is FYNNEI. CDR3 size: 15 residues. CDR3 bases: TGTGCCAGCATGGACCCTACGGGGATGAACACTGAAGCTTTATTT. This gives the protein CASMDPTGMNTEALF. The whole variable domain, remainder taken from reference TRBV2 and TRBJ1-1, is EPEVTQTPSHQVTQMGQEVILRCVPISNHLYFYWYRQILGQKVEFLVSFYNNEISEKSEIFDDQFSVERPDGSNFTLKIRSTKLEDSAMYFCASMDPTGMNTEALFGQGTRLTVV.

The chain joins TRBV27 to TRBJ1-5, with a possible D match to TRBD1 (5 bases). Trimming took off 0 bases at V and 3 bases at J, with 12 bases between the two ends. This CDR3 is 16 amino acids long. In germline, CDR1 is MNHEY, CDR2 SMNVEV (reference sequence). The DNA for the CDR3 is TGTGCCAGCAGTTTATCTTACCCGGGGCCCAATCAGCCCCAGCATTTT. Translated: CASSLSYPGPNQPQHF.

This clonotype showed up many times. The chain links TRBV7-3 to TRBJ1-5; 8 nucleotides align to TRBD1. This CDR3 is built from 14 residues. Unmatched junction bases numbered 3, after V lost 5 bases and J lost 3 bases. In germline, CDR1 is SGHTA, CDR2 FQGTGA. For the CDR3, the DNA is TGTGCCAGCAGCCCGGGACAGGCCAATCAGCCCCAGCATTTT. It codes for CASSPGQANQPQHF.

The chain couples TRBV24-1 to TRBJ1-2; TRBD1 aligns across 8 bases. V trimming: 6 bases; J trimming: 4 bases; junction bases outside the gene matches: 3. The CDR3 consists of 13 residues. From germline, CDR1 is KGHDR and CDR2 SFDVKD. The CDR3 coding sequence is TGTGCCACCAGTACCGGGACAGGCTATGGCTACACCTTC. Translated, it gives CATSTGTGYGYTF.

The chain recombines TRBV6-5 with TRBJ2-7; D is undetermined. In germline, CDR1 is MNHEY, CDR2 SVGAGI. Trimming removed 2 bases from V and 0 bases from J, with 8 bases in between. The CDR3 contains 14 residues. CDR3: CASSYDFPSYEQYF. The CDR3 DNA sequence: TGTGCCAGCAGTTACGACTTCCCCTCCTACGAGCAGTACTTC.

The chain recombines TRBV5-8 with TRBJ2-5; D gene unclear. The CDR3 has 13 amino acids. Germline V gives CDR1 SGHTS, CDR2 YDEGEE. Between the trimmed V and J ends, which lost 4 bases and 5 bases, there was a span of 12 bases. The chain's CDR3 is CASSPLVYETQYF. Here the CDR3 DNA reads TGTGCCAGCAGCCCCCTGGTTTACGAGACCCAGTACTTC.